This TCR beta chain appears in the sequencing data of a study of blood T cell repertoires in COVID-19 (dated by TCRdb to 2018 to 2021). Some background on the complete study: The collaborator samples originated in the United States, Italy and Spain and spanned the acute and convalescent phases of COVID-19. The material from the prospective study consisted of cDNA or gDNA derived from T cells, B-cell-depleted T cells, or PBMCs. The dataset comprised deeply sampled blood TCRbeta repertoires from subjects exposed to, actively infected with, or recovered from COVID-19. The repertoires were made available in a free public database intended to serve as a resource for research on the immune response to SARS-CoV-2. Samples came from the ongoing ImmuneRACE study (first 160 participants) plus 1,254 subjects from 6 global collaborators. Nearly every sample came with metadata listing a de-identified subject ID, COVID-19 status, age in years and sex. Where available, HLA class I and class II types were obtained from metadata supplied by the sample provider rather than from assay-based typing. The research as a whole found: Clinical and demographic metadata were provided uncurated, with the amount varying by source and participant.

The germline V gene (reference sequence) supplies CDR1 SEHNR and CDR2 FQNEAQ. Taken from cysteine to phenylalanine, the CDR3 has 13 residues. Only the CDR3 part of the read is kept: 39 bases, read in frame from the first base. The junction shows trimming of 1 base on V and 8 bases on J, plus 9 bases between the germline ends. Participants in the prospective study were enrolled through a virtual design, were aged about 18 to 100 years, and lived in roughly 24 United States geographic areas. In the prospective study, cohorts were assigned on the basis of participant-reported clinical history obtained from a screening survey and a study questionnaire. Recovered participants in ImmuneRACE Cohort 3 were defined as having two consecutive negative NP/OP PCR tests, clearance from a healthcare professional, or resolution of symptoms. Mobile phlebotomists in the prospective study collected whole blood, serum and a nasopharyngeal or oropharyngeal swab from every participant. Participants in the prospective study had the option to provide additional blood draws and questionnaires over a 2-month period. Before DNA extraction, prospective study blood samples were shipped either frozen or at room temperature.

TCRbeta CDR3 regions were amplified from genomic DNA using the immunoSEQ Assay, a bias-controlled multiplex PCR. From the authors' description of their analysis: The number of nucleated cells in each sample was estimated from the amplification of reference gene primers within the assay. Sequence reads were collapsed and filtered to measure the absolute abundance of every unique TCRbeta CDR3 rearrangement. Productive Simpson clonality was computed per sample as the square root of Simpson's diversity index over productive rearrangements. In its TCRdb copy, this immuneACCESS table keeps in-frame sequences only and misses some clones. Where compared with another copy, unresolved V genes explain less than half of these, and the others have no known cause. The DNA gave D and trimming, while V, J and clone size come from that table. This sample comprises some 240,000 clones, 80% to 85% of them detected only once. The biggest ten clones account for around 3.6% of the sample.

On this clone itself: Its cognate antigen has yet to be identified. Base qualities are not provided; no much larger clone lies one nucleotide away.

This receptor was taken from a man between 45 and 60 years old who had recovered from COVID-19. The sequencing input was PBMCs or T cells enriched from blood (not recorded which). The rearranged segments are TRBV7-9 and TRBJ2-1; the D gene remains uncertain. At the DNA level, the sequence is TGTGCCAGCAGCTTAGTTGCAGGTCATGAGCAGTTCTTC. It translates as CASSLVAGHEQFF. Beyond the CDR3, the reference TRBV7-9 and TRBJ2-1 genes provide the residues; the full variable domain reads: DTGVSQNPRHKITKRGQNVTFRCDPISEHNRLYWYRQTLGQGPEFLTYFQNEAQLEKSRLLSDRFSAERPKGSFSTLEIQRTEQGDSAMYLCASSLVAGHEQFFGPGTRLTVL.